The clone carrying this TCR beta chain appeared a single time. What it binds is unknown. The data derive from a study of a mutant IDH1 vaccine in newly diagnosed glioma. The CDR3 length is 15 residues. CDR1 and CDR2 from the germline V gene are SGHTA and FQGNSA. Trimming cost V 5 bases and J 6 bases; bases outside gene matches: 8. Sample time point: week 11, during vaccination. In the vaccine, a single dose held 300 ug of the mutant IDH1 20-mer peptide, along with topical imiquimod. Profiling relied on immunoSEQ multiplex PCR, and the TCRdb table lists in-frame clones only, not all of them. The table lists 20,000 to 30,000 clones, 79% of them singletons.

The sequence derives from a man between 40 and 49 years old with glioma. The rearrangement uses TRBV7-2 and TRBJ2-3, with 10 positions matching TRBD2. This specimen was PBMCs, taken from a glioma patient whose treatment included an IDH1 peptide vaccine. The CDR3 DNA is TGTGCCAGCAGCCGTTCGACTAGCGGGTTTGATACGCAGTATTTT. This sequence encodes CASSRSTSGFDTQYF.